The clone carrying this T cell receptor (beta chain) is a singleton in its sample. Its antigen remains unidentified. This table comes from immunoSEQ multiplex PCR, and its TCRdb copy is limited to in-frame clones, with some not included. Of nearly 100,000 clones detected, 75% to 95% appear once; the ten largest clones hold approximately 16%. This specimen comes from a study of graft-versus-host responses after intestinal transplantation. Study summary: Following induction with anti-thymocyte globulin, all recipients were given tacrolimus and steroids for two to three years.

Study-wide results and caveats: Graft-versus-host to host-versus-graft clonal ratios in allografts were high in patients with graft-donor T cell macrochimerism.

V dropped 1 base and J dropped 4; count of bases not matched to a gene: 1. The germline CDR1 and CDR2 sequences are KGHSH and LQKENI. The CDR3 loop spans 16 amino acids. This material consisted of PBMCs, taken just under 460 days after intestinal transplant. The gene calls are TRBV18 and TRBJ2-3; 14 bases are shared with TRBD2. The TCR comes from a human patient who received an intestinal transplant, so some T cells may come from the graft donor. CDR3 residues: CASSPRTSGGPDTQYF. The CDR3 DNA follows: TGTGCCAGCTCACCACGGACTAGCGGGGGGCCAGATACGCAGTATTTT.